This TCR beta chain was captured by sequencing in a study of shared clonotypes between healthy human individuals. Here immunoSEQ multiplex PCR was the method, and the copy in TCRdb shows in-frame clones only, minus some. Among roughly 1 million clones, around 78% were seen once, and the ten largest hold 0.5% to 0.6%. This receptor was identified in a man aged 18-30 years in good health. Some clones in this sample may be carry-over from other donors' samples. Material: memory CD4+ T cells from PBMCs. Specified subset: CD45RA-negative fraction.

The CDR3 region is CARSLEGAGDSNQPQHF. CDR3 bases: TGTGCCAGAAGCTTGGAGGGTGCAGGGGATAGCAATCAGCCCCAGCATTTT. The chain has TRBV5-3 and TRBJ1-5; perhaps TRBD1 as D (6 bases). TRBV5-3 is assigned to the ORF class and has an uncertain function. The CDR3 is 17 residues long. V lost 0 bases, J lost 0 bases, and 13 bases lay in between.